Listed here is a single T cell receptor (beta chain). No antigen is known for it. An end of the junction does not agree with germline; a read error may underlie this. This CDR3 spans 15 amino acids. The germline V gene has CDR1 SGDLS and CDR2 YYNGEE. Investigators reverse transcribed all isolated RNA, so they sequenced expressed TCRB transcripts. Produced via immunoSEQ multiplex PCR; TCRdb's table is partial and in-frame only. The sample carries over 40,000 clones, 60% to 75% recorded once. This record comes from a study of beta chain features in type 1 diabetes. Study-level results: There was no resolution here of whether HLA type influences TCRB rearrangement. Type 1 diabetes patients showed a moderate but significant shortening of TCRB CDR3s in all four CD4+ subsets.

The clonotype was recovered from a man younger than 45 with type 1 diabetes. Some clones in this sample may be carry-over from other donors' samples. This chain connects TRBV9 to TRBJ2-1, with 8 bases identical to TRBD2. The sequenced material came from Tregs from blood. DNA of the CDR3: TGTGCCAGCACCGTAGGGCCTAGCGGGTACAATGAGCAGTTCTTC. Encoded protein: CASTVGPSGYNEQFF.